These T cell receptor beta chains were read from a single sample in a study of blood T cell repertoires in COVID-19. TCRdb keeps only in-frame clones here, not all; method: immunoSEQ multiplex PCR. The sample lists 250,000 or so clones; approximately 88% were seen once. The sample consisted of PBMCs or T cells enriched from blood (not recorded which). The source is a woman aged 35 to 49 who had been exposed to COVID-19. The CDR3 runs from the conserved cysteine through the conserved F or W. D genes are given only for firm matches. Some rows have no size entry. The others give once, few or many, or a class for an expanded clone.

NA	11	TRBV6-5	TRBJ1-1	NA	CASGLGTEAFF	TGTGCCAGCGGACTTGGCACTGAAGCTTTCTTT
NA	13	TRBV7-3	TRBJ1-1	NA	CASSTYLNTEAFF	TGTGCCAGCAGCACTTATTTGAACACTGAAGCTTTCTTT
NA	15	TRBV7-6	TRBJ1-3	NA	CASSLRGQAGNTIYF	TGTGCCAGCAGCTTAAGAGGGCAGGCAGGAAACACCATATATTTT
NA	14	TRBV29-1	TRBJ1-2	TRBD1	CSHGQGSEEDGYTF	TGCAGCCACGGACAGGGGTCAGAAGAGGATGGCTACACCTTC
NA	16	TRBV14	TRBJ2-1	TRBD2	CASSYVLAISYNEQFF	TGTGCCAGCAGCTACGTACTAGCGATCTCCTACAATGAGCAGTTCTTC
NA	15	TRBV4-3	TRBJ1-1	TRBD1	CASSQDLTGGTEAFF	TGCGCCAGCAGCCAAGATTTAACAGGGGGCACTGAAGCTTTCTTT
few	13	TRBV28	TRBJ1-2	NA	CASSLGGFYGYTF	TGTGCCAGCAGTTTAGGGGGCTTCTATGGCTACACCTTC
NA	15	TRBV5-4	TRBJ2-5	NA	CASSPRQGGQETQYF	TGTGCCAGCAGCCCACGGCAGGGGGGCCAAGAGACCCAGTACTTC
NA	16	TRBV9	TRBJ1-2	TRBD1	CASSSGTGETNYGYTF	TGTGCCAGCAGCTCCGGGACAGGAGAGACTAACTATGGCTACACCTTC
NA	13	TRBV2	TRBJ1-5	NA	CASTLETPQPQHF	TGTGCCAGCACGCTGGAGACTCCTCAGCCCCAGCATTTT
NA	12	TRBV2	TRBJ1-2	NA	CASSGTDYGYTF	TGTGCCAGCAGTGGGACTGACTATGGCTACACCTTC
NA	12	TRBV2	TRBJ1-2	NA	CASSGVGVGYTF	TGTGCCAGCAGTGGGGTAGGAGTTGGCTACACCTTC
NA	17	TRBV5-4	TRBJ1-2	NA	CASSLGQMVGFNYGYTF	TGTGCCAGCAGCCTAGGACAGATGGTGGGGTTTAACTATGGCTACACCTTC
once	15	TRBV27	TRBJ1-4	NA	CASSPQRGAGEKLFF	TGTGCCAGCAGTCCCCAGCGGGGGGCTGGGGAAAAACTGTTTTTT
NA	12	TRBV18	TRBJ2-5	NA	CASSPSQETQYF	TGTGCCAGCTCACCATCGCAAGAGACCCAGTACTTC
NA	14	TRBV5-4	TRBJ2-5	TRBD1	CASSSRQGQETQYF	TGTGCCAGCAGCAGCAGACAGGGACAAGAGACCCAGTACTTC
once	14	TRBV28	TRBJ1-1	NA	CASSLPRDNPQAFF	TGTGCCAGCAGTTTACCCAGGGATAATCCCCAAGCTTTCTTT
NA	13	TRBV29-1	TRBJ2-1	TRBD2	CSVGYSGYNEQFF	TGCAGCGTTGGGTATAGCGGGTACAATGAGCAGTTCTTC
NA	15	TRBV4-3	TRBJ1-6	NA	CASSQDGRYNSPLHF	TGCGCCAGCAGCCAAGACGGGAGATATAATTCACCCCTCCACTTT
once	11	TRBV20-1	TRBJ1-1	NA	CSARDSLEAFF	TGCAGTGCTAGAGACTCACTTGAAGCTTTCTTT
NA	14	TRBV7-2	TRBJ2-3	NA	CASSFLGGKDTQYF	TGTGCCAGCAGCTTCCTGGGGGGTAAAGATACGCAGTATTTT
NA	15	TRBV4-3	TRBJ1-1	NA	CASSQSGLLNTEAFF	TGCGCCAGCAGCCAGTCAGGACTGTTGAACACTGAAGCTTTCTTT
NA	11	TRBV12-3/TRBV12-4	TRBJ2-3	TRBD2	CASSLSGATYF	TGTGCCAGCAGTTTAAGCGGGGCGACGTATTTT
NA	17	TRBV15	TRBJ1-4	NA	CATSSVGRWRSGEKLFF	TGTGCCACCAGCTCCGTCGGACGGTGGAGGTCAGGCGAAAAACTGTTTTTT
NA	16	TRBV6-1	TRBJ2-1	NA	CASSGASMGSYNEQFF	TGTGCCAGCAGTGGGGCTTCAATGGGCTCCTACAATGAGCAGTTCTTC
NA	17	TRBV25-1	TRBJ1-2	TRBD1	CASSDILGTGGNYGYTF	TGTGCCAGCAGCGACATACTGGGGACAGGGGGTAACTATGGCTACACCTTC
once	12	TRBV7-2	TRBJ2-7	NA	CASSQSTGRQYF	TGTGCCAGCAGCCAGAGTACAGGGCGGCAGTACTTC
NA	14	TRBV10-3	TRBJ2-3	TRBD2	CAITSGGLTDTQYF	TGTGCCATCACGAGCGGGGGGCTGACAGATACGCAGTATTTT
NA	11	TRBV6-1	TRBJ2-2	NA	CASSAYGELFF	TGTGCCAGCAGTGCCTACGGGGAGCTGTTTTTT
NA	14	TRBV7-2	TRBJ2-5	NA	CASSSSGQPATQYF	TGTGCCAGCAGCTCCAGTGGGCAGCCCGCCACCCAGTACTTC
once	14	TRBV3-1/TRBV3-2	TRBJ2-5	NA	CASSPSTVRETQYF	TGTGCCAGCAGCCCTTCGACAGTCCGGGAGACCCAGTACTTC
NA	17	TRBV4-3	TRBJ2-1	TRBD2	CASSQKSSGSAGNEQFF	TGCGCCAGCAGCCAAAAATCTAGCGGGAGCGCGGGCAATGAGCAGTTCTTC
NA	14	TRBV30	TRBJ1-6	NA	CAWRFGGLRSPLHF	TGTGCCTGGAGGTTCGGGGGACTCAGGTCACCCCTCCACTTT
NA	15	TRBV27	TRBJ1-6	TRBD1	CASRTTGTYNSPLHF	TGTGCCAGCAGAACGACAGGGACCTATAATTCACCCCTCCACTTT
few	15	TRBV18	TRBJ1-3	NA	CASSPNRAAGNTIYF	TGTGCCAGCTCACCAAACAGGGCTGCTGGAAACACCATATATTTT
NA	11	TRBV20-1	TRBJ1-2	NA	CSARDEKLLTF	TGCAGTGCTAGAGATGAGAAGCTTTTGACCTTC
NA	13	TRBV4-3	TRBJ1-1	NA	CASSQVRYTEAFF	TGCGCCAGCAGCCAGGTTCGGTACACTGAAGCTTTCTTT
NA	16	TRBV4-2	TRBJ1-5	NA	CASISGAMGSNQPQHF	TGTGCCAGCATTTCAGGGGCAATGGGTAGCAATCAGCCCCAGCATTTT
NA	15	TRBV9	TRBJ1-4	TRBD1	CASSPGGGDGEKLFF	TGTGCCAGCAGCCCAGGGGGCGGGGATGGTGAAAAACTGTTTTTT
NA	16	TRBV5-4	TRBJ1-1	NA	CASSKGRGGLNTEAFF	TGTGCCAGCAGCAAGGGACGGGGGGGTTTGAACACTGAAGCTTTCTTT
NA	15	TRBV28	TRBJ2-7	TRBD2	CASSSFGGASYEQYF	TGTGCCAGCAGTTCCTTCGGGGGGGCCTCCTACGAGCAGTACTTC
NA	14	TRBV11-3	TRBJ2-3	NA	CASSLGQYTDTQYF	TGTGCCAGCAGCTTAGGACAGTACACAGATACGCAGTATTTT
NA	17	TRBV4-2	TRBJ1-6	TRBD1	CASSQAPGGTDNSPLHF	TGTGCCAGCAGCCAAGCCCCAGGGGGGACAGATAATTCACCCCTCCACTTT
few	14	TRBV24-1	TRBJ2-3	TRBD2	CATGLAGVWDTQYF	TGTGCCACCGGACTAGCGGGAGTTTGGGATACGCAGTATTTT
NA	15	TRBV10-3	TRBJ2-3	NA	CAISGLAGSTDTQYF	TGTGCCATCAGTGGTTTGGCGGGGTCCACAGATACGCAGTATTTT
NA	14	TRBV7-9	TRBJ2-5	NA	CASSPGHYQETQYF	TGTGCCAGCAGCCCGGGACACTACCAAGAGACCCAGTACTTC
NA	15	TRBV6-5	TRBJ1-2	NA	CASSYTGRPQYGYTF	TGTGCCAGCAGTTACACAGGTCGTCCGCAATATGGCTACACCTTC
NA	15	TRBV6-5	TRBJ1-5	TRBD1	CASSYSAGGGQPQHF	TGTGCCAGCAGTTACTCCGCAGGGGGCGGACAGCCCCAGCATTTT
NA	15	TRBV2	TRBJ1-5	TRBD1	CASSRQGLSNQPQHF	TGTGCCAGCAGCAGACAGGGGTTAAGCAATCAGCCCCAGCATTTT
NA	13	TRBV9	TRBJ2-4	NA	CASSLSQGNIQYF	TGTGCCAGCAGCCTTTCCCAGGGAAACATTCAGTACTTC